The 20 T cell receptor beta chains presented below share a single source sample, sequenced in a study of T cells after yellow fever vaccination. TCRdb reprocessed the 5' RACE reads with MiXCR, giving one entry per CDR3 protein. Among about 320,000 distinct CDR3 sequences listed, about 6.9% were seen once. This sample comprised PBMCs, obtained roughly 46 days after the first yellow fever vaccination. These receptor sequences come from a man younger than 35 who received the YFV17D yellow fever vaccine.

This clonotype was picked up a small number of times. The chain uses TRBV27 and TRBJ2-1; D is ambiguous. CDR1 MNHEY and CDR2 SMNVEV come from the germline V gene (reference sequence). This CDR3 spans 16 amino acids. V dropped 8 bases and J dropped 0 bases, with 17 bases sitting between them. The DNA of the CDR3 is TGTGCCAGCTCCCCCTTAATTACGAGCTCCTACAATGAGCAGTTCTTC. Amino acids: CASSPLITSSYNEQFF.

This rearrangement joins TRBV6-5 to TRBJ2-1; 8 nucleotides align to TRBD2. V gave up 6 bases and J gave up 2 bases; unmatched junction bases: 15. CDR3 length: 18 residues. Germline values: CDR1 MNHEY, CDR2 SVGAGI. CDR3: CASSGAGERGSAYNEQFF. CDR3 bases: TGTGCCAGCAGCGGGGCAGGTGAGCGGGGGTCGGCCTACAATGAGCAGTTCTTC.

A few counts support this clonotype. This chain joins TRBV29-1 and TRBJ2-3; possible D gene TRBD1, 8 bases. The CDR3 runs 13 residues. V was trimmed by 5 bases and J by 13 bases, leaving 22 bases between them. Germline CDR1 is SQVTM and CDR2 is ANQGSEA. CDR3 in DNA: TGCAGCGTTCCCCGACAGGGAGGGGACAGGAAGTATTTT. Translated, it gives CSVPRQGGDRKYF.

The chain combines TRBV5-4 with TRBJ2-1; 13 bases align to TRBD2. Looked up from germline, CDR1 is SGHNT and CDR2 is YYREEE (reference sequence). J lost 3 bases, V lost 4 bases, and 4 bases had no gene match. This CDR3 is built from 16 residues. CDR3 loop: CASSLGTSGDYNEQFF. The CDR3 DNA reads TGTGCCAGCAGCCTCGGGACTAGCGGGGACTACAATGAGCAGTTCTTC.

This clonotype has ten or more counts. The chain recombines TRBV12-3 or TRBV12-4 with TRBJ2-7; 10 positions match TRBD1. The CDR3 runs to 14 residues. Trimming at V came to 6 bases and at J to 5 bases, leaving 7 bases not matched to a gene. CDR3 in DNA: TGTGCCAGCAGATGGGGACAGGGGTTTGACGAGCAGTACTTC. Translated, it gives CASRWGQGFDEQYF.

Regarding this clonotype: The junction departs from the called germline gene at one end, perhaps through a read error. The chain uses TRBV13 and TRBJ2-1; maybe TRBD2 (5 bases). Germline values: CDR1 PRHDT, CDR2 FYEKMQ (reference sequence). This CDR3 contains 13 residues. CDR3 sequence (DNA): TGTGCCAGCCAAGGGAGCTCCTACAATAAGCAGTTCTTC. Translated: CASQGSSYNKQFF.

The table lists this clonotype with a few counts. This rearrangement joins TRBV7-2 to TRBJ1-3; D uncertain. Looked up from germline, CDR1 is SGHTA and CDR2 is FQGNSA. V was clipped by 1 base and J by 2 bases, with 9 bases between them. The CDR3 consists of 15 residues. CDR3 nucleotide sequence: TGTGCCAGCAGCTTAGACAGAATAACTGGAAACACCATATATTTT. As protein: CASSLDRITGNTIYF. Supplemented by reference TRBV7-2 and TRBJ1-3, the full variable domain reads GAGVSQSPSNKVTEKGKDVELRCDPISGHTALYWYRQSLGQGLEFLIYFQGNSAPDKSGLPSDRFSAERTGGSVSTLTIQRTQQEDSAVYLCASSLDRITGNTIYFGEGSWLTVV.

The sample holds a few counts of this clonotype. The genes are TRBV12-3 or TRBV12-4 and TRBJ2-3; the match to TRBD1 covers 8 bases. J gave up 6 bases and V 6 bases, and 8 bases lay outside the gene matches. There are 14 residues in the CDR3. The CDR3 DNA reads as TGTGCCAGCAGCCTAATGACAGGGGCCGATACGCAGTATTTT. Amino acids: CASSLMTGADTQYF.

This clonotype was detected only a few times. J is TRBJ1-2 and V is TRBV11-2, with a tentative D call TRBD1 (5 bases). V gave up 2 bases and J gave up 2 bases, with 21 bases separating them. The CDR3 has 18 amino acids. Looked up from germline, CDR1 is SGHAT and CDR2 is FQNNGV. CDR3 amino acids: CASSLMVGGAGPNYGYTF. CDR3 nucleotides: TGTGCCAGCAGCTTAATGGTTGGCGGGGCCGGACCCAACTATGGCTACACCTTC.

The J gene is TRBJ2-4, the V gene TRBV7-2; D ambiguous. Deletions cut 5 bases from V and 8 bases from J, with 13 bases between. CDR1 and CDR2 (germline): SGHTA, FQGNSA. The CDR3 loop spans 13 amino acids. DNA of the CDR3: TGTGCCAGCAGCCTCCTCTGGCAGGACATTCAGTACTTC. Encoded protein: CASSLLWQDIQYF.

This clonotype was observed a handful of times. This rearrangement joins TRBV28 to TRBJ1-5; D uncertain. V shed 8 bases and J shed 4 bases, with 21 bases lying between them. Germline assignment: CDR1 MDHEN and CDR2 SYDVKM. The CDR3 loop spans 16 amino acids. This chain's CDR3 is CASLLSYRVFNQPQHF. The CDR3, as DNA: TGTGCCAGCCTCCTTTCGTACCGGGTCTTTAATCAGCCCCAGCATTTT. Using reference TRBV28 and TRBJ1-5 for the parts outside the CDR3, the full variable domain is DVKVTQSSRYLVKRTGEKVFLECVQDMDHENMFWYRQDPGLGLRLIYFSYDVKMKEKGDIPEGYSVSREKKERFSLILESASTNQTSMYLCASLLSYRVFNQPQHFGDGTRLSIL.

A few counts support this clonotype. The chain joins TRBV9 to TRBJ1-2; tentative D call: TRBD1 (6 bases). V was shortened by 3 bases and J by 6 bases, with 9 bases between the two germline ends. The germline CDR1 and CDR2 sequences are SGDLS and YYNGEE. The CDR3 totals 12 residues. The CDR3, as DNA: TGTGCCAGCAGCGGACAGGTTGATGGCTACACCTTC. Residues: CASSGQVDGYTF.

In its sample, this clonotype was seen many times. The chain employs TRBV5-8 and TRBJ1-1, with D maybe TRBD1 (6 bases). The germline CDR1 and CDR2 sequences are SGHTS and YDEGEE. Trimming stripped 1 base from V and 4 bases from J, with 17 bases between. The CDR3 has 16 residues. The CDR3 region is CASSLTPDSGPTEAFF. The CDR3, as DNA: TGTGCCAGCAGCTTGACCCCGGACAGTGGTCCCACTGAAGCTTTCTTT. Based on the CDR3 plus reference TRBV5-8 and TRBJ1-1, the full variable domain is EAGVTQSPTHLIKTRGQQATLRCSPISGHTSVYWYQQALGLGLQFLLWYDEGEERNRGNFPPRFSGRQFPNYSSELNVNALELEDSALYLCASSLTPDSGPTEAFFGQGTRLTVV.

This clonotype turned up a few times. One end of the junction does not line up with germline, which may come from a read error. This rearrangement joins TRBV5-5 to TRBJ1-1; D is possibly TRBD1 (5 bases). The germline V gene encodes CDR1 SGHKS and CDR2 YYEKEE (reference sequence). CDR3 length: 18 residues. This CDR3 reads CASSLAESGQKWNAEAFF. The DNA of the CDR3 is TGTGCCAGCAGCTTGGCAGAATCGGGGCAGAAGTGGAACGCTGAAGCTTTCTTT.

This clonotype was counted at least ten times. The chain is built from TRBV29-1 and TRBJ2-1, with D unresolved. From germline, CDR1 is SQVTM and CDR2 ANQGSEA. This CDR3 spans 12 amino acids. The CDR3 loop is CSAEFRDNEQFF. The CDR3 DNA reads TGCAGTGCCGAGTTCCGGGACAATGAGCAGTTCTTC.

This rearrangement joins TRBV20-1 to TRBJ1-2; D not resolved. This CDR3 is 12 amino acids long. The germline CDR1 and CDR2 sequences are DFQATT and SNEGSKA (reference sequence). Trimming cost V 3 bases and J 4 bases, with 9 bases left between them. In DNA form, the CDR3 reads TGCAGTGCTAGGGAAACAATCTATGGCTACACCTTC. Protein sequence: CSARETIYGYTF.

The rearrangement links TRBV7-3 to TRBJ1-1, with D unclear. V was shortened by 0 bases and J by 3 bases, with 11 bases between the two germline ends. Germline CDR1 and CDR2: SGHTA and FQGTGA. CDR3 length equals 15 residues. CDR3 region: CASSLTRTDDTEAFF. DNA for the CDR3: TGTGCCAGCAGCTTAACGCGAACAGATGACACTGAAGCTTTCTTT.

The sample holds a few counts of this clonotype. The chain has TRBV11-2 and TRBJ2-7; 9 nucleotides align to TRBD1. Per the germline V gene, CDR1 is SGHAT and CDR2 is FQNNGV. The V gene end was trimmed by 5 bases and the J gene end by 3 bases; junction bases not matched to a gene: 11. The CDR3 totals 16 residues. The CDR3 region is CASSGHRGRRIYEQYF. The CDR3 DNA reads as TGTGCCAGCAGCGGGCACAGGGGGCGTCGGATCTACGAGCAGTACTTC.

This clonotype turned up a few times. The V gene is TRBV5-1, the J gene TRBJ1-2; D perhaps matches TRBD1 (5 bases). The CDR3 covers 15 residues. Germline V gives CDR1 SGHRS, CDR2 YFSETQ. The V end lost 3 bases, the J end lost 2 bases, and 14 bases lay between the germline ends. CDR3 in amino acids: CASSSLRQGNYGYTF. The CDR3 nucleotides read TGCGCCAGCAGCTCCCTCCGCCAGGGCAACTATGGCTACACCTTC.

In this sample, this clonotype turned up a few times. The chain joins TRBV29-1 to TRBJ2-1, with D perhaps TRBD1 (6 bases). V was pared by 1 base and J by 7 bases, with 11 bases between. In germline, CDR1 is SQVTM, CDR2 ANQGSEA. CDR3 length: 13 amino acids. The CDR3 sequence is CSVEVNRANEQFF. The CDR3 DNA is TGCAGCGTTGAAGTTAACAGGGCTAATGAGCAGTTCTTC.